Each of the 15 T cell receptor beta chains below was sequenced from the same sample in a study of T cell responses to AZD1222 COVID-19 vaccine. The protocol was immunoSEQ multiplex PCR, while the TCRdb copy is restricted to in-frame clones and leaves out a portion. The sample consists of hundreds of thousands of clones, around 93% of them appearing once. Sequenced material: peripheral blood, taken 28 days after the second AZD1222 dose. The receptors were gathered from an adult who received the AZD1222 COVID-19 vaccine.

The rearrangement links TRBV2 to TRBJ1-1; no clear D gene. The CDR3 extends over 12 amino acids. Germline CDR1 is SNHLY and CDR2 is FYNNEI. Trimming left V 4 bases short and J 6 bases short, with 9 bases between. The CDR3 region is CASSADKAEAFF. Written as DNA, the CDR3 is TGTGCCAGCAGTGCAGATAAAGCTGAAGCTTTCTTT.

The chain recombines TRBV7-9 with TRBJ2-1, with 10 positions matching TRBD2. The V gene's germline CDR1 is SEHNR and CDR2 FQNEAQ (reference sequence). J lost 2 bases, V lost 4 bases, and 2 bases had no gene match. The CDR3 consists of 15 residues. The CDR3 here is CASSYLAGAYNEQFF. In nucleotides, the CDR3 is TGTGCCAGCAGCTACCTAGCGGGAGCCTACAATGAGCAGTTCTTC.

The genes are TRBV2 and TRBJ1-6; D ambiguous. The germline V gene encodes CDR1 SNHLY and CDR2 FYNNEI. V was trimmed by 4 bases and J by 8 bases, leaving 3 bases between them. The CDR3 is made up of 11 amino acids. CDR3 in DNA: TGTGCCAGCAGTGGACATTCACCCCTCCACTTT. Its translation is CASSGHSPLHF.

V and J are TRBV27 and TRBJ2-3; 9 bases agree with TRBD2. V was clipped by 5 bases and J by 3 bases; unmatched bases: 12. The CDR3 is 17 residues long. CDR1 is MNHEY, CDR2 SMNVEV, per germline (reference sequence). The CDR3 bases are TGTGCCAGCAGTCCTCCTTGGGCAGCGGGAGGAACAGATACGCAGTATTTT. Translation: CASSPPWAAGGTDTQYF.

V usage is TRBV25-1 and J usage is TRBJ2-3, with 7 bases that match TRBD2. With 1 base clipped from V and 5 bases from J, the junction kept 9 bases outside the gene matches. From germline, CDR1 is MGHDK and CDR2 SYGVNS. This CDR3 is built from 16 residues. The CDR3 DNA reads TGTGCCAGCAGTGAATTGGTGGGAGGGCTAAGAGATACGCAGTATTTT. It specifies CASSELVGGLRDTQYF.

The count of this clone is one. This rearrangement joins TRBV5-8 to TRBJ2-3; 11 nucleotides match TRBD2. The germline V gene encodes CDR1 SGHTS and CDR2 YDEGEE. The CDR3 length is 17 residues. The V segment lost 4 bases and the J segment 1 base; nucleotides outside the gene matches: 8. CDR3 nucleotides: TGTGCCAGCAGCCCCTACGCACTAGCGGGGGGCACAGATACGCAGTATTTT. Its translation: CASSPYALAGGTDTQYF.

This clone came up a few times. V usage is TRBV28 and J usage is TRBJ2-7; D ambiguous. The CDR3 spans 15 residues. V was shortened by 3 bases and J by 5 bases, with 17 bases between the two germline ends. CDR1 and CDR2 (germline): MDHEN, SYDVKM. CDR3 DNA sequence: TGTGCCAGCAGTTTCCCCCAGACCCTTTTCCACGAGCAGTACTTC. Its protein is CASSFPQTLFHEQYF.

The sample holds one count of this clone. The chain has TRBV19 and TRBJ2-5, with 7 bases that match TRBD2. With V trimmed by 8 bases and J by 5 bases, 5 bases remained unmatched. The V gene's germline CDR1 is LNHDA and CDR2 SQIVND (reference sequence). The CDR3 has 12 amino acids. CDR3 protein: CASEGEGETQYF. The CDR3 DNA follows: TGTGCCAGTGAAGGGGAGGGGGAGACCCAGTACTTC.

This clone has just one count. This chain joins TRBV7-2 and TRBJ2-1; TRBD2 matches at 7 bases. J was trimmed by 9 bases and V by 1 base; bases with no gene match: 6. From germline, CDR1 is SGHTA and CDR2 FQGNSA. CDR3 size: 14 residues. The CDR3 loop reads CASSLESSGVEQFF. The CDR3 nucleotides read TGTGCCAGCAGCTTAGAATCCAGCGGGGTTGAGCAGTTCTTC.

The genes are TRBV2 and TRBJ2-7; TRBD1 matches at 7 bases. The CDR3 consists of 15 residues. J was trimmed by 4 bases and V by 3 bases; bases with no gene match: 9. CDR1 is SNHLY and CDR2 is FYNNEI in the germline V gene. CDR3 nucleotides: TGTGCCAGCAGTGACGGGAAGGGGGCCTCATACGAGCAGTACTTC. Amino acids: CASSDGKGASYEQYF.

The chain is built from TRBV28 and TRBJ1-1; no firm D call. Germline assignment: CDR1 MDHEN and CDR2 SYDVKM. V was pared by 3 bases and J by 7 bases, with 9 bases between. This CDR3 region has 12 residues. This CDR3 reads CASSFSWDEAFF. In nucleotides, the CDR3 is TGTGCCAGCAGTTTCAGCTGGGATGAAGCTTTCTTT.

DNA of the CDR3: TGTGCCAGCAGTGTGTCGGGGGACTACGAGCAGTACTTC. It yields the protein CASSVSGDYEQYF. V is TRBV2 and J is TRBJ2-7, with a tentative D call TRBD2 (6 bases). Trimming left V 4 bases short and J 3 bases short, with 10 bases between. This CDR3 has 13 amino acids. Germline assignment: CDR1 SNHLY and CDR2 FYNNEI.

The V and J genes are TRBV15 and TRBJ2-7; D may be TRBD1 (5 bases). V gave up 2 bases and J gave up 6 bases, with 8 bases separating them. CDR1 and CDR2 (germline): LNHNV, YYDKDF (reference sequence). This CDR3 is built from 12 residues. Here the CDR3 reads CATSRQGIEQYF. DNA for the CDR3: TGTGCCACCAGCAGACAGGGCATCGAGCAGTACTTC.

V and J are TRBV10-3 and TRBJ2-1; D unresolved. Per the germline V gene, CDR1 is ENHRY and CDR2 is SYGVKD. The V end lost 0 bases, the J end lost 7 bases, and 4 bases lay between the germline ends. There are 12 residues in the CDR3. The CDR3 loop reads CAISESGNEQFF. Written as DNA, the CDR3 is TGTGCCATCAGTGAGTCTGGGAATGAGCAGTTCTTC.

This sequence joins TRBV5-1 and TRBJ2-5; D is undetermined. Germline CDR1 SGHRS, CDR2 YFSETQ. Trimming stripped 2 bases from V and 5 bases from J, with 13 bases between. The CDR3 has 14 residues. CDR3 sequence reads: CASSFGLSGETQYF. CDR3 coding DNA: TGCGCCAGCAGCTTCGGCCTTTCCGGGGAGACCCAGTACTTC.